The source of this T cell receptor (beta chain) is a study of blood T cells in healthy people across ages. Study-wide findings and caveats: Among T cells, TCR beta diversity per million cells dropped roughly linearly as age rose. Naive and antigen-experienced cells were not separated, limiting conclusive comparison. Investigators treated diversity estimates from one million T cells as underestimates.

A second PCR, run for about 7 to 11 cycles, used a sample-barcoded 5' primer plus a J-beta primer mix. Sequencing yielded, for each sample, at least 2.5 million paired-end reads carrying CDR3. Using its own MiXCR run on the 5' RACE reads, TCRdb lists one record per CDR3 protein. The sample records 780,000 or so distinct CDR3 sequences, roughly 50% being singletons. This clonotype was observed a handful of times. Its antigen remains unidentified. The CDR3 is 15 residues long. V shed 4 bases and J 2 bases; nucleotides not matched to a gene: 8. Germline V gives CDR1 KGHSH, CDR2 LQKENI. What was sequenced was blood. This clonotype originated in a man older than 75 in good health. The V call is TRBV18, the J call TRBJ2-7; TRBD1 matches at 7 bases. In DNA form, the CDR3 reads TGTGCCAGCTCACGAGGGACACAGGGGACCTACGAGCAGTACTTC. Its translation is CASSRGTQGTYEQYF.